This TCR beta chain was sequenced for a study of lymphopenia after photon versus proton radiotherapy. V shed 3 bases and J shed 5 bases, with 16 bases lying between them. The CDR3 totals 16 residues. Germline V lookup: CDR1 LNHDA, CDR2 SQIVND (reference sequence). Measured with immunoSEQ multiplex PCR; TCRdb has only the in-frame clones, and not every one. The sample shows about 83,000 clones, over 70% of them seen only once. Source: peripheral blood, taken from a patient treated with proton-based radiotherapy. The TCR was taken from a man aged 55 to 69 with pancreatic cancer. V gene TRBV19 combines with J gene TRBJ2-2; maybe TRBD2 (6 bases). In DNA, the CDR3 is TGTGCCAGTAGTATCTCCCTAGGGCTAGCGACCGGGGAGCTGTTTTTT. As protein: CASSISLGLATGELFF.